This T cell receptor beta chain was found in a study of blood T cell repertoires in COVID-19. Turning to the study itself: Spain, Italy and the United States supplied samples that represented acute and convalescent COVID-19. T cells, B-cell-depleted T cells, or PBMCs provided the cDNA or gDNA that served as material.

Methods used by the authors: Amplification of reference gene primers was used by the study to estimate nucleated cell counts. Repertoires were generated with immunoSEQ multiplex PCR, while TCRdb's copy carries only in-frame clones and drops some. The V and J calls and clone size are taken from that table; D and trimming were inferred from the DNA. Of about 230,000 clones in the sample, 83% were seen once. V was cut by 1 base and J by 4 bases, with 11 bases left in between. Germline V CDR1 and CDR2: MNHNS, SASEGT. The CDR3 contains 15 residues. Sequencing was done on a sample of peripheral blood. The chain recombines TRBV6-1 with TRBJ1-5, with D maybe TRBD1 (6 bases). The receptor's source is a man aged 80 or over with acute or convalescent COVID-19. The DNA for the CDR3 is TGTGCCAGCAGTGAAGGGGCAGGGGTGAATCAGCCCCAGCATTTT. Its protein is CASSEGAGVNQPQHF.